The 2 T cell receptor beta chains listed next were all sequenced from one sample in a study of control samples from healthy donors and cancer patients. Clones were sequenced by immunoSEQ multiplex PCR, and TCRdb holds only the in-frame ones, with some missing. The sample lists around 200,000 clones; 90% to 95% were seen once. Sequenced sample: blood. All receptors come from a woman in her 30s in good health.

The chain combines TRBV27 with TRBJ2-3; 10 nucleotides line up with TRBD1. The ends lost 5 bases at V and 3 bases at J; junction bases unmatched: 2. The CDR3 sequence is 14 residues long. Germline V gives CDR1 MNHEY, CDR2 SMNVEV (reference sequence). This CDR3 reads CASSPGQGTDTQYF. The DNA of the CDR3 is TGTGCCAGCAGTCCGGGACAGGGGACAGATACGCAGTATTTT.

The chain recombines TRBV6-4 with TRBJ2-3; 9 positions match TRBD2. The CDR3 totals 16 residues. Losses at the gene ends were 0 bases for V and 4 bases for J; bases not matched to a gene: 5. Germline V gene sequence: CDR1 MRHNA, CDR2 SNTAGT. The DNA of the CDR3 is TGTGCCAGCAGTGACTCGAGCGGGGGGACCCCAGATACGCAGTATTTT. Its translation: CASSDSSGGTPDTQYF.